This is a list of T cell receptor beta chains from one sample in a study of shared clonotypes between healthy human individuals. Data came from immunoSEQ multiplex PCR; TCRdb stores just in-frame clones and leaves some out. Of 1.5 million to 2.5 million clones listed, about 95% are singletons. Sample: naive CD8+ T cells sorted from blood. These receptors came from a man younger than 35 in good health. Both conserved end residues are part of each CDR3. D genes are given only for firm matches. Expanded clones are given a class, and other clones once, few, many or no size at all.

once NA TRBJ2-7 TRBV6-1 CASSEGLESIYEQYF TGTGCCAGCAGTGAAGGTCTGGAGTCAATCTACGAGCAGTACTTC
few TRBD1 TRBJ1-2 TRBV27 CASSSGQGYYGYTF TGTGCCAGCAGTTCGGGACAGGGGTACTATGGCTACACCTTC
NA TRBD1 TRBJ2-7 TRBV30 CAWSPGTGVYEQYF TGTGCCTGGAGTCCCGGGACAGGGGTGTACGAGCAGTACTTC
NA NA TRBJ1-4 TRBV28 CAIGWGISREKLFF TGTGCCATTGGATGGGGGATCAGTAGAGAAAAACTGTTTTTT
NA NA TRBJ2-3 TRBV5-4 CASSLAVTDTQYF TGTGCCAGCAGCTTGGCCGTCACAGATACGCAGTATTTT
NA NA TRBJ1-2 TRBV6-5 CASSYYADSDYGYTF TGTGCCAGCAGTTACTATGCAGACAGCGACTATGGCTACACCTTC
NA NA TRBJ1-5 TRBV30 CAWSVGGTNQPQHF TGTGCCTGGAGTGTAGGGGGGACCAATCAGCCCCAGCATTTT
NA NA TRBJ2-3 TRBV7-9 CASSHLGDTQYF TGTGCCAGCAGCCATCTAGGGGATACGCAGTATTTT
NA NA TRBJ2-3 TRBV11-2 CASSYGALTDTQYF TGTGCCAGCAGCTATGGCGCGTTAACAGATACGCAGTATTTT
NA NA TRBJ2-3 TRBV2 CASNIATDTQYF TGTGCCAGCAACATAGCCACAGATACGCAGTATTTT
NA NA TRBJ2-2 TRBV5-1 CASSLGRDPNTGELFF TGCGCCAGCAGCTTGGGTAGGGACCCGAACACCGGGGAGCTGTTTTTT
NA TRBD1 TRBJ2-7 TRBV2 CASSVAGDSLSHEQYF TGTGCCAGCAGTGTTGCAGGGGACAGTCTATCCCACGAGCAGTACTTC
NA NA TRBJ1-4 TRBV2 CASSEVTTTNEKLFF TGTGCCAGCAGTGAAGTGACAACAACTAATGAAAAACTGTTTTTT
NA NA TRBJ1-2 TRBV18 CASSRDSLANYGYTF TGTGCCAGCTCCCGGGACTCCTTAGCTAACTATGGCTACACCTTC
NA NA TRBJ2-3 TRBV27 CASSLREGTQYF TGTGCCAGCAGTTTACGAGAGGGTACGCAGTATTTT
NA TRBD1 TRBJ2-5 TRBV28 CASSLWATGGEETQYF TGTGCCAGCAGTTTATGGGCGACAGGGGGCGAAGAGACCCAGTACTTC
NA TRBD2 TRBJ2-7 TRBV15 CATSQERGGSYEQYF TGTGCCACCAGCCAAGAGCGGGGGGGCTCCTACGAGCAGTACTTC
NA NA TRBJ2-1 TRBV9 CASSVAGDTYNEQFF TGTGCCAGCAGCGTAGCGGGGGACACCTACAATGAGCAGTTCTTC
NA NA TRBJ2-5 TRBV28 CASTVRVGETQYF TGTGCCAGCACGGTCAGGGTGGGGGAGACCCAGTACTTC
NA NA TRBJ2-7 TRBV25-1 CASSDPPEGEQYF TGTGCCAGCAGTGATCCCCCGGAGGGCGAGCAGTACTTC
NA TRBD1 TRBJ2-5 TRBV27 CASSLIPDRGQETQYF TGTGCCAGCAGTTTAATTCCGGACAGGGGGCAAGAGACCCAGTACTTC
NA TRBD2 TRBJ2-1 TRBV4-1 CASSPAGLAGGPSSYNEQFF TGCGCCAGCAGCCCCGCGGGACTAGCGGGGGGCCCAAGCTCCTACAATGAGCAGTTCTTC
NA NA TRBJ2-7 TRBV2 CASSEDQRYEQYF TGTGCCAGCAGTGAAGACCAGCGCTACGAGCAGTACTTC
NA NA TRBJ1-1 TRBV7-6 CASSPSLSMNTEAFF TGTGCCAGCAGCCCGAGTCTAAGTATGAACACTGAAGCTTTCTTT
NA NA TRBJ2-5 TRBV28 CASTLGVEETQYF TGTGCCAGCACCCTAGGGGTGGAAGAGACCCAGTACTTC
NA NA TRBJ1-6 TRBV27 CASSLAGEVSPLHF TGTGCCAGCAGTTTAGCAGGGGAGGTTTCACCCCTCCACTTT
NA NA TRBJ2-2 TRBV16 CASSPQGNTGELFF TGTGCCAGCAGCCCCCAGGGGAACACCGGGGAGCTGTTTTTT
once NA TRBJ2-7 TRBV6-5 CASSYGQHSYEQYF TGTGCCAGCAGTTACGGACAGCACTCCTACGAGCAGTACTTC
NA TRBD1 TRBJ2-7 TRBV9 CASSVGQGAGSPYEQYF TGTGCCAGCAGCGTAGGCCAGGGGGCCGGAAGCCCCTACGAGCAGTACTTC
NA NA TRBJ2-1 TRBV4-1 CASSQGPGTSEQFF TGCGCCAGCAGCCAAGGACCCGGGACGTCTGAGCAGTTCTTC
once NA TRBJ1-1 TRBV10-2 CASSWGAVRRLDTEAFF TGCGCCAGCAGTTGGGGCGCTGTAAGACGTTTGGACACTGAAGCTTTCTTT
NA NA TRBJ1-1 TRBV5-4 CASSFYINTEAFF TGTGCCAGCAGCTTCTATATTAACACTGAAGCTTTCTTT
once NA TRBJ2-7 TRBV27 CASSSRSSGDPYEQYF TGTGCCAGCAGCTCCCGGAGTAGCGGAGATCCCTACGAGCAGTACTTC
NA NA TRBJ2-1 TRBV9 CASSALDSSLMEQFF TGTGCCAGCAGCGCATTAGACAGTAGTTTAATGGAGCAGTTCTTC
NA NA TRBJ2-7 TRBV5-6 CASSFWTDYEQYF TGTGCCAGCAGCTTTTGGACGGACTACGAGCAGTACTTC
once TRBD2 TRBJ2-3 TRBV28 CASPPGLAGPTDTQYF TGTGCCAGCCCCCCCGGACTAGCGGGGCCCACAGATACGCAGTATTTT
NA TRBD1 TRBJ2-5 TRBV19 CARGQIQETQYF TGTGCCAGGGGACAGATCCAAGAGACCCAGTACTTC
once NA TRBJ1-2 TRBV30 CAWSGGEGRGYTF TGTGCCTGGAGTGGGGGAGAGGGTCGTGGCTACACCTTC
NA TRBD1 TRBJ2-5 TRBV28 CASSSGQGTFETQYF TGTGCCAGCAGCTCAGGACAGGGGACATTTGAGACCCAGTACTTC
NA TRBD1 TRBJ2-6 TRBV4-1 CASSLLTGPGANVLTF TGCGCCAGCAGCCTTCTGACAGGGCCTGGGGCCAACGTCCTGACTTTC
NA NA TRBJ2-5 TRBV7-9 CASSFGETQYF TGTGCCAGCAGCTTCGGTGAGACCCAGTACTTC
NA NA TRBJ1-1 TRBV30 CAWSVMENTEAFF TGTGCCTGGAGTGTAATGGAAAACACTGAAGCTTTCTTT
NA NA TRBJ2-5 TRBV2 CASKGQTMGQETQYF TGTGCCAGCAAGGGGCAGACCATGGGACAAGAGACCCAGTACTTC
NA NA TRBJ2-1 TRBV29-1 CSVILNEQFF TGCAGCGTTATCCTTAATGAGCAGTTCTTC
once NA TRBJ1-4 TRBV7-9 CASSLAQGGHEKLFF TGTGCCAGCAGCTTAGCTCAGGGAGGACATGAAAAACTGTTTTTT
NA NA TRBJ1-2 TRBV6-5 CASSQRWASGYTF TGTGCCAGCAGTCAGAGGTGGGCGAGTGGCTACACCTTC
NA NA TRBJ2-7 TRBV30 CAWSVGTRYEQYF TGTGCCTGGAGTGTTGGGACAAGGTACGAGCAGTACTTC
NA NA TRBJ2-5 TRBV15 CATSSGGNSGETQYF TGTGCCACCAGCAGCGGAGGAAACTCGGGGGAGACCCAGTACTTC
NA NA TRBJ2-7 TRBV11-2 CASSFTVGSYEQYF TGTGCCAGCAGCTTTACGGTGGGCTCCTACGAGCAGTACTTC